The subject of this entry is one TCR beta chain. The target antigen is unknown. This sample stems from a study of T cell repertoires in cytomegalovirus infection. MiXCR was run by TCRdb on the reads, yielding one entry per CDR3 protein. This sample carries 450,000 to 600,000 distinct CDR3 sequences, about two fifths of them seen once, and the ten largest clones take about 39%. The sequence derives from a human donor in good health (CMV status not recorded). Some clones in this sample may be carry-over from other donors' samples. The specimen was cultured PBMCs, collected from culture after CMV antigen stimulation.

The CDR3, as DNA: TGTGCCAGCAGAGAACCCAGCGGGAGGGCCTTCGGCGGGGAGCTGTTTTTT. Translating it yields CASREPSGRAFGGELFF. V is TRBV11-2 and J is TRBJ2-2; TRBD2 matches 10 bases. The germline gives CDR1 SGHAT, CDR2 FQNNGV. This CDR3 is 17 amino acids long. V shed 6 bases and J 7 bases; nucleotides not matched to a gene: 14.